Here is one T cell receptor (beta chain) with its context. What it binds is not known. This specimen belongs to a study of cytomegalovirus exposure and HLA in healthy donors. Study outcomes and limitations: The authors assumed roughly uniform sequencing depth across donors for presence/absence analyses. Follow-up analysis seemed to connect common viral pathogens with several of the most significant clusters identified.

PCR primers comprised 60 Vbeta and 13 Jbeta primers. TCRdb keeps only in-frame clones here, not all; method: immunoSEQ multiplex PCR. Of 130,000 to 150,000 clones in the sample, around 85% were seen once. Germline V CDR1 and CDR2: SGHRS, YFSETQ. CDR3 length: 16 amino acids. The ends lost 0 bases at V and 5 bases at J; junction bases unmatched: 3. The rearrangement uses TRBV5-1 and TRBJ2-5, with 14 bases aligning to TRBD2. The sequence came from a woman aged 25 to 39 in good health and CMV-seronegative. The sequenced material came from PBMCs. CDR3 sequence reads: CASSLGLAGGPETQYF. CDR3 nucleotides: TGCGCCAGCAGCTTGGGACTAGCGGGGGGGCCGGAGACCCAGTACTTC.